This T cell receptor beta chain was identified in a study of cytomegalovirus exposure and HLA in healthy donors. Study-wide findings and caveats: When the data were analyzed later, several of the most significant clusters appeared to be linked to common viral pathogens. Being indistinguishable, some V segments were excluded, TRBV6-2 and TRBV6-3 among them. HLA allele associations emerged for roughly 16,000 TCR beta sequences in a later analysis, at 0.05 false discovery rate.

Germline V gene lookup returns CDR1 SGHRS and CDR2 YFSETQ. This CDR3 spans 20 amino acids. The ends were cut back, 0 bases at V and 0 bases at J, with 19 bases in the middle. Donors were nominally healthy when sampled, though unrecorded immune exposures were likely. For this clone: The antigen is unknown.

It was with 60 Vbeta and 13 Jbeta primers that the PCR ran. TCRdb's table, derived via immunoSEQ multiplex PCR, lists solely in-frame clones and lacks some. This table lists approximately 130,000 clones. The receptor comes from a woman aged 55-70 years in good health and CMV-seronegative. The genes are TRBV5-1 and TRBJ2-6; D gene uncertain. The source material was PBMCs. The chain's CDR3 is CASSLALMARRSSGANVLTF. CDR3 bases: TGCGCCAGCAGCTTGGCTTTGATGGCCAGAAGGAGCTCTGGGGCCAACGTCCTGACTTTC.